Each of the 4 T cell receptor beta chains below was sequenced from the same sample in a study of blood T cell repertoires in COVID-19. Profiled with immunoSEQ multiplex PCR; TCRdb holds only in-frame clones, not every one. The sample includes about 62,000 clones, around 85% of them seen just once. Sequenced input: peripheral blood. Receptors were obtained from a man in his sixties with acute or convalescent COVID-19.

This chain links TRBV13 with TRBJ2-1; the match to TRBD2 covers 11 bases. Germline V gene lookup returns CDR1 PRHDT and CDR2 FYEKMQ (reference sequence). The CDR3 is 15 amino acids. V gave up 5 bases and J gave up 5 bases; unmatched junction bases: 5. This CDR3 is CASSAGTSGHNEQFF. The CDR3 bases are TGTGCCAGCAGCGCCGGGACTAGCGGCCACAATGAGCAGTTCTTC.

The table lists this clone with a few counts. V and J are TRBV28 and TRBJ2-1; 11 bases align to TRBD2. In germline, CDR1 is MDHEN, CDR2 SYDVKM. V was pared by 7 bases and J by 8 bases, with 10 bases of the junction left unmatched. The CDR3 has 15 residues. CDR3: CASTFGKLAGDEQFF. The DNA of the CDR3 is TGTGCCAGCACCTTTGGGAAACTAGCGGGAGATGAGCAGTTCTTC.

This clone was seen once. J is TRBJ1-1 and V is TRBV19; TRBD1 aligns across 10 bases. The CDR3 is 17 residues long. V lost 5 bases and J lost 1; bases outside the gene matches: 10. From germline, CDR1 is LNHDA and CDR2 SQIVND (reference sequence). The CDR3 sequence: CASSPRDRGPRNTEAFF. The CDR3 DNA reads as TGTGCCAGTAGTCCCCGGGACAGGGGCCCGCGGAACACTGAAGCTTTCTTT.

This clone was recorded a few times. The J gene is TRBJ2-7, the V gene TRBV4-1; the D gene is possibly TRBD2 (6 bases). CDR1 is MGHRA, CDR2 YSYEKL, per germline. The germline V and J ends were trimmed by 1 base and 4 bases, with 14 bases remaining between them. The CDR3 runs 15 residues. CDR3 in DNA: TGCGCCAGCAGCCAAGCCCCGGGAGTCGCTTACGAGCAGTACTTC. This translates into CASSQAPGVAYEQYF.